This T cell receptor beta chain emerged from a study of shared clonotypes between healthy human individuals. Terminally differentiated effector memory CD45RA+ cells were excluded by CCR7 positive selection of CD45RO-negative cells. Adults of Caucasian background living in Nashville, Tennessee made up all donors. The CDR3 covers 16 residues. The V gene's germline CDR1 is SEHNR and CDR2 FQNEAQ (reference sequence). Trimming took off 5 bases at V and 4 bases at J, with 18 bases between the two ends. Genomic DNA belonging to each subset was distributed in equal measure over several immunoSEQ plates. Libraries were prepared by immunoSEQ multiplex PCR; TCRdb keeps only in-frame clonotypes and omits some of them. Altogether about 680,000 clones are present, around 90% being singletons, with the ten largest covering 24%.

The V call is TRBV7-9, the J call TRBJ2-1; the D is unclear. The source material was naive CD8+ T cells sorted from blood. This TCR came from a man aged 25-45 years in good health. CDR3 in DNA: TGTGCCAGCAGCCCAAGGGTTTTCGTGACTTACAATGAGCAGTTCTTC. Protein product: CASSPRVFVTYNEQFF.